This T cell receptor beta chain was recorded in a study of blood T cell repertoires in COVID-19 (dated by TCRdb to the early 2020s). With respect to the entire study: Samples covering the acute and convalescent phases of COVID-19 were provided by collaborators in the United States, Italy and Spain. Subjects who had been exposed to COVID-19, were actively infected with it, or had recovered from it provided the deeply sampled blood TCRbeta repertoires that made up the dataset. HLA class I and class II types, where available, came from metadata supplied by the sample provider rather than from assay-based typing. The samples were drawn from two sources: the first 160 participants of the ongoing ImmuneRACE study, and 1,200 or so subjects contributed by 6 global collaborators. The repertoires were made available in a free public database intended to serve as a resource for research on the immune response to SARS-CoV-2. A de-identified subject ID, COVID-19 status, age in years and sex were almost always included in the sample metadata. The prospective study material was composed of cDNA or gDNA derived from T cells, B-cell-depleted T cells, or PBMCs.

On this clone itself: Its specific antigen is unknown. Base qualities are not provided; no much larger clone lies one nucleotide away.

V is clipped by 3 bases and J by 4 bases, and the sequence between their germline boundaries is 16 bases long. The CDR1 and CDR2 encoded by the germline V gene are KGHSH and LQKENI. CDR3 length: 16 amino acids, cysteine to phenylalanine. The retained sequence is limited to the CDR3, 48 bases, with the frame set at the first base. Collaborating institutions collected whole blood in K2EDTA tubes following their own protocols. For TCRbeta analysis, collaborator samples were shipped as frozen whole blood, as isolated PBMCs, or as DNA extracted from either sample type. The immunoSEQ Assay, a bias-controlled multiplex PCR, was used to amplify TCRbeta CDR3 regions from genomic DNA. As for the original processing: Within the assay, amplification of reference gene primers was used to estimate how many nucleated cells each sample contained. To quantify the absolute abundance of each unique TCRbeta CDR3 rearrangement, sequence reads were collapsed and filtered. For each sample, productive Simpson clonality was calculated by taking the square root of Simpson's diversity index across productive rearrangements. TCRdb retrieved this table from immuneACCESS and kept in-frame rearrangements only. Not all clones are present; in checked studies, unresolved V genes account for under half, and no reason is known for the remainder. V and J calls plus clone size are reproduced from that table; the DNA served to infer D and trimming. The sample data list 43,000 or so clones, and around 86% of these were observed just once. Roughly 15% of the sample is held by the ten biggest clonotypes.

What the work shows at the level of the full study, not this receptor alone: The quantity of clinical and demographic metadata differed by source and by participant and was supplied without curation.

In this chain, TRBV18 is recombined with TRBJ1-5, with the D gene not confidently named. Sequencing used peripheral blood. This receptor was taken from a man aged 60 to 69 with active or convalescent COVID-19. The DNA sequence is TGTGCCAGCTCACCTCCGTCACTTGGTGGTAATCAGCCCCAGCATTTT. It translates to CASSPPSLGGNQPQHF.